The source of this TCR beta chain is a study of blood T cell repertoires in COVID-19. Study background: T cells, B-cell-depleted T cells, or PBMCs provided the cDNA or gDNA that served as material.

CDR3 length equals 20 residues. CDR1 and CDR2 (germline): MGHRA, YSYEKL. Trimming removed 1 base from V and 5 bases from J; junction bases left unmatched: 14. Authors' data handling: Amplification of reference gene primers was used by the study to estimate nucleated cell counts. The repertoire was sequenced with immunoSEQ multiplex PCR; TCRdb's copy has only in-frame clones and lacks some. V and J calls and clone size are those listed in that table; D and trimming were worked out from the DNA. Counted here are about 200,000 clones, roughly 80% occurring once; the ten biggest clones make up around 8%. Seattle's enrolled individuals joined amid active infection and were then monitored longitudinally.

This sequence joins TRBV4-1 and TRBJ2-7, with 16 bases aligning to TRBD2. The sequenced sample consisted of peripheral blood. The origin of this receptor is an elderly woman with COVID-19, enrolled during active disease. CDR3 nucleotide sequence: TGCGCCAGCAGCCAAGGACCGGGACTAGCGGGAGGGACCTCTAGGGACGAGCAGTACTTC. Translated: CASSQGPGLAGGTSRDEQYF.